This section outlines one T cell receptor beta chain sequence together with its context. The sample originates from a study of blood T cell repertoires in COVID-19. Sequencing used immunoSEQ multiplex PCR; TCRdb keeps in-frame clones, though not all of them. The sample lists just under 250,000 clones, approximately 86% occurring once. Material for sequencing was peripheral blood. This TCR was sampled from a woman in her 30s who had recovered from COVID-19.

The CDR3 DNA reads as TGTGCCAGCAGCCCCACAGGGAATAAAGCTTTCTTT. It specifies CASSPTGNKAFF. The V call is TRBV2, the J call TRBJ1-1; D may be TRBD1 (6 bases). The CDR3 loop spans 12 amino acids. Per the germline V gene, CDR1 is SNHLY and CDR2 is FYNNEI. V was trimmed by 6 bases and J by 9 bases, leaving 14 bases between them.